The 13 T cell receptor beta chains given below trace back to one sample, sequenced in a study of cytomegalovirus exposure and HLA in healthy donors. The PCR was carried out with 60 Vbeta primers and 13 Jbeta primers. Sequencing used immunoSEQ multiplex PCR; TCRdb keeps in-frame clones, though not all of them. Among roughly 170,000 clones, about 85% were seen once, and the ten largest hold roughly 4.5%. The source material was PBMCs. The receptors derive from a woman between 50 and 59 years old in good health and CMV-seropositive.

The gene calls are TRBV6-1 and TRBJ1-5; D uncertain. From germline, CDR1 is MNHNS and CDR2 SASEGT. The CDR3 has 14 amino acids. V lost 3 bases and J lost 4, with 10 bases in between. Written as DNA, the CDR3 is TGTGCCAGCAGTGAGACTGTCACTAATCAGCCCCAGCATTTT. This encodes CASSETVTNQPQHF.

The table lists this clone with a count of one. V is TRBV7-8 and J is TRBJ2-7, with D unresolved. The germline V and J ends were trimmed by 2 bases and 3 bases, with 5 bases remaining between them. The length of the CDR3 is 12 residues. The germline V gene has CDR1 SGHVS and CDR2 FQNEAQ. CDR3 in amino acids: CASSLSVYEQYF. Here the CDR3 DNA reads TGTGCCAGCAGCTTAAGCGTCTACGAGCAGTACTTC.

V is TRBV30 and J is TRBJ2-7; D may be TRBD1 (6 bases). V lost 0 bases and J 0 bases, leaving 9 bases between the germline ends. Germline V gene sequence: CDR1 GTSNPN, CDR2 SVGIG (reference sequence). The CDR3 spans 14 residues. CDR3 sequence reads: CAWSVDSLSYEQYF. CDR3 DNA sequence: TGTGCCTGGAGTGTGGACAGCCTCTCCTACGAGCAGTACTTC.

CDR3 amino acids: CASSPEQTGGTEAFF. The CDR3 region has the DNA TGTGCCAGCTCACCAGAGCAGACAGGGGGCACTGAAGCTTTCTTT. V is TRBV18 and J is TRBJ1-1; 9 positions agree with TRBD1. The V and J ends lost 2 bases and 4 bases, in that order; junction bases with no gene match: 5. Germline V gives CDR1 KGHSH, CDR2 LQKENI. The CDR3 extends over 15 amino acids.

There are a few counts of this clone. V is TRBV29-1 and J is TRBJ1-1; TRBD1 might be the D (5 bases). With 3 bases removed from V and 5 bases from J, the gap between germline ends came to 13 bases. This CDR3 comprises 13 residues. CDR1 and CDR2 (germline): SQVTM, ANQGSEA. Here the CDR3 reads CSVDSGARTEAFF. CDR3 nucleotides: TGCAGCGTTGATAGCGGGGCGAGGACTGAAGCTTTCTTT.

The chain uses TRBV13 and TRBJ2-5; 10 bases fit TRBD1. CDR3 length: 18 residues. Germline CDR1 is PRHDT and CDR2 is FYEKMQ (reference sequence). Trimming cost V 5 bases and J 3 bases; bases outside gene matches: 15. CDR3 protein: CASSPSRGTGDDEETQYF. CDR3 in DNA: TGTGCCAGCAGCCCCAGCCGCGGGACAGGGGATGACGAAGAGACCCAGTACTTC.

This chain joins TRBV7-2 and TRBJ2-1, with D tentatively TRBD1 (6 bases). Germline V lookup: CDR1 SGHTA, CDR2 FQGNSA. This CDR3 has 14 residues. The V gene lost 3 bases and the J gene lost 4 bases, with 10 bases spanning the gap. The CDR3 region has the DNA TGTGCCAGCAGCTTCGGGACACGTTACAATGAGCAGTTCTTC. Translating it yields CASSFGTRYNEQFF. Drawing the rest from reference TRBV7-2 and TRBJ2-1, the complete variable domain is GAGVSQSPSNKVTEKGKDVELRCDPISGHTALYWYRQSLGQGLEFLIYFQGNSAPDKSGLPSDRFSAERTGGSVSTLTIQRTQQEDSAVYLCASSFGTRYNEQFFGPGTRLTVL.

The CDR3 is CASSPGTVTHTQYF. In nucleotides, the CDR3 is TGTGCCAGCAGCCCTGGGACAGTTACCCATACGCAGTATTTT. The chain recombines TRBV7-3 with TRBJ2-3; 7 nucleotides agree with TRBD1. This CDR3 region has 14 residues. V shed 5 bases, J shed 7 bases, and the junction held 9 bases outside the gene matches. CDR1 is SGHTA, CDR2 FQGTGA, per germline.

The chain employs TRBV9 and TRBJ2-3, with a tentative D call TRBD1 (6 bases). The V gene's germline CDR1 is SGDLS and CDR2 YYNGEE. V lost 0 bases to trimming and J lost 0 bases, with 11 bases between them. This CDR3 has 16 amino acids. In nucleotides, the CDR3 is TGTGCCAGCAGCGTAGATCAGGGGCGAAGCACAGATACGCAGTATTTT. This codes for CASSVDQGRSTDTQYF.

The chain couples TRBV18 to TRBJ2-5, with TRBD1 as a possible D gene (6 bases). V was clipped by 0 bases and J by 4 bases, with 12 bases between them. The CDR3 contains 15 residues. Looked up from germline, CDR1 is KGHSH and CDR2 is LQKENI. For the CDR3, the DNA is TGTGCCAGCTCACCACCAGGAACAGGGCGAGAGACCCAGTACTTC. Translated: CASSPPGTGRETQYF.

The genes are TRBV7-9 and TRBJ1-3; D is perhaps TRBD1 (5 bases). Germline CDR1 is SEHNR and CDR2 is FQNEAQ (reference sequence). V gave up 1 base and J gave up 11 bases, with 12 bases separating them. The CDR3 consists of 13 residues. The DNA for the CDR3 is TGTGCCAGCAGCTTAGGGGGCGAAGGTGCCATATATTTT. Translation: CASSLGGEGAIYF. Full variable domain (missing parts from reference TRBV7-9 and TRBJ1-3): DTGVSQNPRHKITKRGQNVTFRCDPISEHNRLYWYRQTLGQGPEFLTYFQNEAQLEKSRLLSDRFSAERPKGSFSTLEIQRTEQGDSAMYLCASSLGGEGAIYFGEGSWLTVV.

V usage is TRBV6-5 and J usage is TRBJ2-7, with D uncertain. The V and J ends lost 10 bases and 3 bases respectively, with 4 bases between them. CDR3 length: 9 amino acids. Germline CDR1 and CDR2: MNHEY and SVGAGI. The CDR3 sequence is CANYYEQYF. Written as DNA, the CDR3 is TGTGCCAACTACTACGAGCAGTACTTC.

There are a few counts of this clone. CDR3 sequence: CSVNTGSNEKLFF. DNA of the CDR3: TGCAGCGTTAATACAGGGTCTAATGAAAAACTGTTTTTT. The chain carries TRBV29-1 and TRBJ1-4; maybe TRBD1 (6 bases). Trimming took off 5 bases at V and 3 bases at J, with 10 bases between the two ends. Looked up from germline, CDR1 is SQVTM and CDR2 is ANQGSEA. This CDR3 comprises 13 residues. Looking up the rest from reference TRBV29-1 and TRBJ1-4 gives the full variable domain: SAVISQKPSRDICQRGTSLTIQCQVDSQVTMMFWYRQQPGQSLTLIATANQGSEATYESGFVIDKFPISRPNLTFSTLTVSNMSPEDSSIYLCSVNTGSNEKLFFGSGTQLSVL.